This TCR beta chain stems from a study of T cells in Graves' hyperthyroidism and ophthalmopathy. Findings of the study overall: A model of 13 V-J pairs discriminated ophthalmopathy from stable hyperthyroidism. The majority of expanded thyroid clonotypes above 0.001 also appeared in blood. The model made its ophthalmopathy prediction, and onset followed a median 6.5 months later.

RNA transcripts yielded amplified TCR beta CDR3 regions. RT-PCR in the first round (using the HTBI primer set) targeted the TCR CDR3. TCRdb re-analysed the multiplex PCR reads in MiXCR, keeping a single row per CDR3 protein. The sample holds approximately 600,000 distinct CDR3 sequences, 13% to 15% seen once. V lost 3 bases to trimming and J lost 4 bases, with 9 bases between them. CDR1 is SGHAT and CDR2 is FQNNGV in the germline V gene. CDR3 length: 14 amino acids. This clonotype was counted ten times or more. Its antigen is undetermined. Sequenced material: blood. This clonotype was obtained from a woman aged 18-35 years with Graves' ophthalmopathy. The chain recombines TRBV11-2 with TRBJ1-4; D remains ambiguous. The CDR3 nucleotides are TGTGCCAGCAGCTTTCGGGTATTTAATGAAAAACTGTTTTTT. The encoded protein is CASSFRVFNEKLFF.